The 22 T cell receptor beta chains below all came from one sample that was sequenced in a study of shared clonotypes between healthy human individuals. The method was immunoSEQ multiplex PCR; TCRdb's version includes in-frame clones alone and lacks a portion of them. Among some 470,000 clones listed, about three quarters were seen once. The sample was PBMCs. The receptors shown here come from a woman aged 40 to 50 in good health. Some clones in this sample may be carry-over from other donors' samples.

The chain joins TRBV29-1 to TRBJ2-1; 12 bases line up with TRBD1. CDR1 and CDR2 from the germline V gene are SQVTM and ANQGSEA. V trimming: 0 bases; J trimming: 5 bases; junction bases outside the gene matches: 2. The CDR3 consists of 15 residues. CDR3 residues: CSVEEGQGADNEQFF. The CDR3, as DNA: TGCAGCGTTGAAGAGGGACAGGGGGCCGACAATGAGCAGTTCTTC.

V gene TRBV4-1 combines with J gene TRBJ2-7; 14 bases are a match to TRBD2. The ends lost 3 bases at V and 4 bases at J; junction bases unmatched: 5. Germline assignment: CDR1 MGHRA and CDR2 YSYEKL. CDR3 length: 16 residues. The DNA for the CDR3 is TGCGCCAGCAGCCAGGGGACTAGCGGGAGCTTTTACGAGCAGTACTTC. It yields the protein CASSQGTSGSFYEQYF.

The chain has TRBV11-2 and TRBJ1-2, with TRBD1 identical over 10 bases. With V trimmed by 4 bases and J by 4 bases, 6 bases remained unmatched. The germline V gene has CDR1 SGHAT and CDR2 FQNNGV. The CDR3 consists of 15 residues. The CDR3 bases are TGTGCCAGCAGCTCCTGGGACAGGGGTATCTATGGCTACACCTTC. Translated, it gives CASSSWDRGIYGYTF.

The rearrangement uses TRBV20-1 and TRBJ1-2; D not resolved. V lost 5 bases, J lost 4 bases, and 8 bases lay in between. Germline loops: CDR1 DFQATT, CDR2 SNEGSKA (reference sequence). The CDR3 covers 11 residues. The CDR3 reads CSAPRPYGYTF. Written as DNA, the CDR3 is TGCAGTGCTCCTCGTCCCTATGGCTACACCTTC.

The V gene is TRBV18, the J gene TRBJ1-2; the match to TRBD1 covers 9 bases. Germline V gene sequence: CDR1 KGHSH, CDR2 LQKENI. This CDR3 is built from 16 residues. Germline trimming cut 2 bases from V and 8 bases from J; bases unmatched to any gene: 12. In DNA form, the CDR3 reads TGTGCCAGCTCACCAATCTCCGGACAGGGGCTTATAGGCTACACCTTC. It codes for CASSPISGQGLIGYTF.

This clone has just a few counts. The gene calls are TRBV18 and TRBJ1-1; D is uncertain. The CDR3 covers 14 residues. Germline loops: CDR1 KGHSH, CDR2 LQKENI. Deletions cut 4 bases from V and 1 base from J, with 10 bases between. The CDR3 sequence is CASSREIKNTEAFF. Here the CDR3 DNA reads TGTGCCAGCTCACGAGAAATCAAGAACACTGAAGCTTTCTTT.

This clone has a handful of counts. The identical CDR3 is also encoded by other nucleotide sequences in the sample. The V and J genes are TRBV6-6 and TRBJ1-6; D remains unclear. Trimming cost V 5 bases and J 7 bases, with 9 bases left between them. CDR3 length: 13 amino acids. Germline CDR1 MNHNY, CDR2 SVGAGI (reference sequence). The DNA of the CDR3 is TGTGCCAGCAGTGTTACTGCGAATTCACCCCTCCACTTT. This encodes CASSVTANSPLHF.

This clone was seen only a few times. Distinct nucleotide sequences in the sample also encode this CDR3. This chain uses TRBV15 with TRBJ1-2; D not resolved. Germline CDR1 reads LNHNV; CDR2 reads YYDKDF (reference sequence). The CDR3 extends over 13 amino acids. Trimming cost V 3 bases and J 2 bases, with 7 bases left between them. This CDR3 reads CATSRDRNYGYTF. Here the CDR3 DNA reads TGTGCCACCAGCAGGGACCGAAACTATGGCTACACCTTC.

The gene calls are TRBV29-1 and TRBJ1-4; 8 bases map to TRBD1. Germline V gene data show CDR1 as SQVTM and CDR2 as ANQGSEA. The length of the CDR3 is 13 residues. With 6 bases clipped from V and 13 bases from J, the junction kept 13 bases outside the gene matches. The DNA of the CDR3 is TGCAGCGTGGGGCCGCAGGGGGCGAGTGGACTGTTTTTT. This sequence encodes CSVGPQGASGLFF. The full variable domain, with the rest looked up from reference TRBV29-1 and TRBJ1-4, is SAVISQKPSRDICQRGTSLTIQCQVDSQVTMMFWYRQQPGQSLTLIATANQGSEATYESGFVIDKFPISRPNLTFSTLTVSNMSPEDSSIYLCSVGPQGASGLFFGSGTQLSVL.

The chain employs TRBV4-1 and TRBJ2-7, with D unclear. V dropped 0 bases and J dropped 4 bases, with 10 bases sitting between them. The length of the CDR3 is 14 residues. Germline CDR1 MGHRA, CDR2 YSYEKL. CDR3 protein: CASSQEPGRYEQYF. The CDR3 DNA follows: TGCGCCAGCAGCCAAGAGCCCGGTAGGTACGAGCAGTACTTC.

The chain has TRBV5-1 and TRBJ2-3, with D tentatively TRBD1 (6 bases). V was pared by 2 bases and J by 6 bases, with 16 bases between. The CDR3 spans 15 residues. Germline CDR1 is SGHRS and CDR2 is YFSETQ. The CDR3 DNA reads TGCGCCAGCAGCTTTATACAGGGAGTTGCGGATACGCAGTATTTT. Its translation is CASSFIQGVADTQYF. The full variable domain, with the rest looked up from reference TRBV5-1 and TRBJ2-3, is KAGVTQTPRYLIKTRGQQVTLSCSPISGHRSVSWYQQTPGQGLQFLFEYFSETQRNKGNFPGRFSGRQFSNSRSEMNVSTLELGDSALYLCASSFIQGVADTQYFGPGTRLTVL.

The CDR3 coding sequence is TGTGCCAGCAGTCCTCTAGCGGCCGAGACCGGGGAGCTGTTTTTT. Encoded protein: CASSPLAAETGELFF. This chain links TRBV2 with TRBJ2-2; 7 bases match TRBD2. CDR3 length equals 15 residues. V was clipped by 5 bases and J by 5 bases; unmatched bases: 8. Germline V lookup: CDR1 SNHLY, CDR2 FYNNEI.

This clone was detected only a few times. CDR3 loop: CASSPPGLANTGELFF. CDR3 DNA sequence: TGTGCCAGCTCACCACCCGGCCTCGCGAACACCGGGGAGCTGTTTTTT. This chain uses TRBV18 with TRBJ2-2; D gene unclear. This CDR3 spans 16 amino acids. Trimming removed 0 bases at V and 0 bases at J, with 8 bases between. Germline CDR1 KGHSH, CDR2 LQKENI.

This clone was picked up a small number of times. This chain links TRBV28 with TRBJ1-2, with 12 bases fitting TRBD1. This CDR3 spans 15 amino acids. The J segment lost 4 bases and the V segment lost 1 base, leaving 1 base of the junction unmatched. Germline V gene data show CDR1 as MDHEN and CDR2 as SYDVKM. The CDR3 DNA follows: TGTGCCAGCAGTTTATTGGGACAGGGGGCCTATGGCTACACCTTC. It encodes CASSLLGQGAYGYTF.

This chain joins TRBV5-4 and TRBJ2-2; 11 positions agree with TRBD2. With 4 bases clipped from V and 0 bases from J, the junction kept 11 bases outside the gene matches. The V gene's germline CDR1 is SGHNT and CDR2 YYREEE (reference sequence). CDR3 size: 19 residues. The CDR3 DNA follows: TGTGCCAGCAGCCGCGGACTAGCGGGCCTTCATACGAACACCGGGGAGCTGTTTTTT. Its protein product is CASSRGLAGLHTNTGELFF.

The rearrangement joins TRBV7-9 to TRBJ2-3; D is ambiguous. This CDR3 spans 14 amino acids. The V end lost 2 bases, the J end lost 4 bases, and 10 bases lay between the germline ends. The germline V gene has CDR1 SEHNR and CDR2 FQNEAQ (reference sequence). The CDR3: CASSLNPRPDTQYF. For the CDR3, the DNA is TGTGCCAGCAGCTTAAATCCCCGGCCAGATACGCAGTATTTT.

V and J are TRBV11-2 and TRBJ2-3; 8 bases fit TRBD2. The junction had 13 bases not matched to a gene; V was cut back by 1 base and J by 7 bases. The CDR3 is 17 residues long. The germline CDR1 and CDR2 sequences are SGHAT and FQNNGV. The CDR3 spells CASSLGEAGLERYTQYF. The CDR3 bases are TGTGCCAGCAGCTTAGGTGAGGCGGGACTAGAGAGATATACGCAGTATTTT.

This clone has a single count. It differs at one base from a far larger clone, so likely a read error. This sequence joins TRBV4-3 and TRBJ2-7; 12 bases are a match to TRBD2. The CDR3 consists of 15 residues. CDR1 is LGHNA and CDR2 is YSLEER in the germline V gene. CDR3 nucleotide sequence: TGCGCCAGCAGCCACCTGACTAGCGGGAGTAACGATCAGTACTTC. Translation gives CASSHLTSGSNDQYF.

The chain employs TRBV7-9 and TRBJ1-1; unclear D gene. Germline lookup yields CDR1 SEHNR and CDR2 FQNEAQ (reference sequence). V lost 11 bases and J lost 0, with 16 bases in between. CDR3 length: 14 amino acids. The CDR3 nucleotides read TGTGCCTCCTTTGAAATGACTCTGAACACTGAAGCTTTCTTT. Translated: CASFEMTLNTEAFF.

The chain has TRBV6-6 and TRBJ1-2; 7 bases are shared with TRBD1. The CDR3 runs to 14 residues. Germline loops: CDR1 MNHNY, CDR2 SVGAGI (reference sequence). V was pared by 4 bases and J by 4 bases, with 6 bases of the junction left unmatched. The CDR3 protein is CASSSIDRAYGYTF. In nucleotides, the CDR3 is TGTGCCAGCAGTTCTATAGACAGGGCCTATGGCTACACCTTC.

The gene calls are TRBV11-2 and TRBJ2-1; D ambiguous. CDR1 is SGHAT and CDR2 is FQNNGV in the germline V gene. The length of the CDR3 is 14 residues. Trimming shortened V by 1 base and J by 7 bases, and 11 bases separated the two germline ends. CDR3 DNA sequence: TGTGCCAGCAGCTTAGGTAGCAATGGGAATGAGCAGTTCTTC. This sequence encodes CASSLGSNGNEQFF.

Comment on this clone: This may be a read error, as it is one base from a much larger clone. The rearrangement joins TRBV5-1 to TRBJ2-7; TRBD1 agrees at 11 bases. Germline trimming cut 5 bases from V and 4 bases from J; bases unmatched to any gene: 5. Germline values: CDR1 SGHRS, CDR2 YFSETQ. The CDR3 is 14 residues long. The CDR3 DNA sequence: TGCGCCAGCAGTTTCGGGACAGGGGGATACGAGCAGTACTTC. This translates into CASSFGTGGYEQYF.